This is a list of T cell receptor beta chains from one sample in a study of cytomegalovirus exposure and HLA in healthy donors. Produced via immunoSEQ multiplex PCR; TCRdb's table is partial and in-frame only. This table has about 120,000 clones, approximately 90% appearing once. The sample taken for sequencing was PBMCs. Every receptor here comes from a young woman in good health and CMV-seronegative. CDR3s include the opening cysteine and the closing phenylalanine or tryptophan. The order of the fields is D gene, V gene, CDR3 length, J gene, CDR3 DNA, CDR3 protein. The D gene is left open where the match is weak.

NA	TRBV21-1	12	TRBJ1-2	TGTGCCAGCAGCAAAGTCGACTATGGCTACACCTTC	CASSKVDYGYTF
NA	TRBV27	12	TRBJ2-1	TGTGCCAGCAGAAACCTAGACGGTGAGCAGTTCTTC	CASRNLDGEQFF
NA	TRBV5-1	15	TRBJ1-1	TGCGCCAGCAGCCTTTGGACAGATTCGAACACTGAAGCTTTCTTT	CASSLWTDSNTEAFF
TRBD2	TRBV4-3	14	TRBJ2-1	TGCGCCAGCAGCCTCCGAACTAGCGGGAATGAGCAGTTCTTC	CASSLRTSGNEQFF
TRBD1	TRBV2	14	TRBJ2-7	TGTGCCAGCCGACCAGGGGGCGTAAAGTACGAGCAGTACTTC	CASRPGGVKYEQYF
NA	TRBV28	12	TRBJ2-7	TGTGCCAGCAGTCCCGCTAGGTACGAGCAGTACTTC	CASSPARYEQYF
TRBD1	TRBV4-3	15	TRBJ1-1	TGCGCCAGCAGCCAAGGGGACAGGGTCAACACTGAAGCTTTCTTT	CASSQGDRVNTEAFF
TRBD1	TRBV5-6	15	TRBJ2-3	TGTGCCAGCAGCTTGGGTGACAGGGGAACAGATACGCAGTATTTT	CASSLGDRGTDTQYF
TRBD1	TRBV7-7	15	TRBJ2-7	TGTGCTAGCAGCTTAGGACAGGGACCGTCCTACGAGCAGTACTTC	CASSLGQGPSYEQYF
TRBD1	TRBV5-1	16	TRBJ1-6	TGCGCCAGCAGCCAAGCTTCGGGACAGGCCCATTCACCCCTCCACTTT	CASSQASGQAHSPLHF
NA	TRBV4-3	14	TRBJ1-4	TGCGCCAGCAGCCACGATCCGGGAAGCGAAAAACTGTTTTTT	CASSHDPGSEKLFF
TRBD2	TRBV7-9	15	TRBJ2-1	TGTGCCAGCACAATAGCGGGGGGCTCCTACAATGAGCAGTTCTTC	CASTIAGGSYNEQFF
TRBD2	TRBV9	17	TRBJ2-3	TGTGCCAGCAGCGTAGCTGAAGGGACTAGACTTGCAGATACGCAGTATTTT	CASSVAEGTRLADTQYF
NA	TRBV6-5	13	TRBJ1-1	TGTGCCAGCAGACCACAGGTGAACACTGAAGCTTTCTTT	CASRPQVNTEAFF
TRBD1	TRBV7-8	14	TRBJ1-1	TGTGCCAGCAGCTTAAGACAGGGTCGGGGTGAAGCTTTCTTT	CASSLRQGRGEAFF
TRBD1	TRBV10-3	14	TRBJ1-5	TGTGCCATCAGTGAAACAGGGGGCAATCAGCCCCAGCATTTT	CAISETGGNQPQHF